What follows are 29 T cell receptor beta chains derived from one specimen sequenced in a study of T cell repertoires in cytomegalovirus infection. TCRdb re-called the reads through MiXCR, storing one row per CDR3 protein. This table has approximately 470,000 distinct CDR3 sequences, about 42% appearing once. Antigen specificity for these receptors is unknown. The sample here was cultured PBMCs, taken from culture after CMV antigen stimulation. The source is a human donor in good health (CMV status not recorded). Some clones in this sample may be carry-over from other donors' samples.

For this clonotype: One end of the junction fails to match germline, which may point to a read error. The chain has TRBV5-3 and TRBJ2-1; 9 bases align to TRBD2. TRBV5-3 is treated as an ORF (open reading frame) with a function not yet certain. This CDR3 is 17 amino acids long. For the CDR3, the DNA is TGTGCCAGCAGCTCACCCGCCGGGACTAGCCCGTCAAATGAGCAGTTCTTC. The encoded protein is CASSSPAGTSPSNEQFF.

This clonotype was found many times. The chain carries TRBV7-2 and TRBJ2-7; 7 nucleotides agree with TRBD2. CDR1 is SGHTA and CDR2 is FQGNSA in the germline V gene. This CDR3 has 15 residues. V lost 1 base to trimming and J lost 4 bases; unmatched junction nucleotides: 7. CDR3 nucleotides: TGTGCCAGCAGCTTAGGGGTTAGCGGGCGGTACGAGCAGTACTTC. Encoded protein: CASSLGVSGRYEQYF.

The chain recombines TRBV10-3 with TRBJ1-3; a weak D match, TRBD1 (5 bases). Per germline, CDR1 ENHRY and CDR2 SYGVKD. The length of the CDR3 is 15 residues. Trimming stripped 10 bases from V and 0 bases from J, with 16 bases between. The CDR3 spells CATGVGELSGNTIYF. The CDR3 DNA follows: TGTGCCACCGGAGTGGGGGAACTCTCTGGAAACACCATATATTTT.

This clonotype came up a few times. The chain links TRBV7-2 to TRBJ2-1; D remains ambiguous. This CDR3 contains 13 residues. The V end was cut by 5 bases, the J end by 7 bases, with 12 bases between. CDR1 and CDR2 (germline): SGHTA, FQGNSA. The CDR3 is CASSIDRANEQFF. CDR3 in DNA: TGTGCCAGCAGCATAGACCGGGCAAATGAGCAGTTCTTC.

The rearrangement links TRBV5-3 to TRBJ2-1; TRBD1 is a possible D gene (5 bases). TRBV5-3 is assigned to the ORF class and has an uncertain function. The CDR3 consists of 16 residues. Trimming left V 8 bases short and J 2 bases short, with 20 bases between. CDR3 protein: CASSPQGGGTYNEQFF. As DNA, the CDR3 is TGTGCCAGCAGCCCCCAGGGTGGCGGAACCTACAATGAGCAGTTCTTC.

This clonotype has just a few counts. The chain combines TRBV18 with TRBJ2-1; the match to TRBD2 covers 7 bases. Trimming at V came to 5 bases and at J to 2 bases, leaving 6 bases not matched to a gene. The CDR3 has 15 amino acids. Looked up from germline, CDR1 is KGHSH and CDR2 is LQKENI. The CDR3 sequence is CASSTPGTTYNEQFF. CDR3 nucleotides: TGTGCCAGCTCAACGCCAGGGACTACCTACAATGAGCAGTTCTTC.

The CDR3 region is CASSFSQLSNQPQHF. CDR3 bases: TGTGCCAGCAGCTTTTCACAGCTTAGCAATCAGCCCCAGCATTTT. V is TRBV7-2 and J is TRBJ1-5; D is undetermined. CDR1 is SGHTA and CDR2 is FQGNSA in the germline V gene. This CDR3 comprises 15 residues. Trimming took 3 bases from V and 0 from J, leaving 9 bases between them. Full variable domain (remainder filled in from reference TRBV7-2 and TRBJ1-5): GAGVSQSPSNKVTEKGKDVELRCDPISGHTALYWYRQSLGQGLEFLIYFQGNSAPDKSGLPSDRFSAERTGGSVSTLTIQRTQQEDSAVYLCASSFSQLSNQPQHFGDGTRLSIL.

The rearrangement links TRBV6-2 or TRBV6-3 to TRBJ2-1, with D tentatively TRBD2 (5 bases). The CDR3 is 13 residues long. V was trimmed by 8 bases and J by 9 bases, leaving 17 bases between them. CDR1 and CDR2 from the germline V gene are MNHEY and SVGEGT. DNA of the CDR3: TGTGCCAGCGGGGTAACAAACCGGGGTGAGCAGTTCTTC. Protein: CASGVTNRGEQFF.

As DNA, the CDR3 is TGTGCCAGCAGTTTAGAGGTTTTCTATGGCTACACCTTC. Its protein product is CASSLEVFYGYTF. V is TRBV28 and J is TRBJ1-2; no definite D call. The V gene lost 2 bases and the J gene lost 4 bases, with 8 bases spanning the gap. Germline V lookup: CDR1 MDHEN, CDR2 SYDVKM. The CDR3 runs 13 residues.

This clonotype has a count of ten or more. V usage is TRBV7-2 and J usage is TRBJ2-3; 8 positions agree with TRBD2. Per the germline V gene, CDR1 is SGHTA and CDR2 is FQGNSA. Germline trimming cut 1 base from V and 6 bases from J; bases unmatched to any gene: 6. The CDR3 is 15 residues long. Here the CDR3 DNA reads TGTGCCAGCAGCTTAGACGGGGGGGCGGTGGATACGCAGTATTTT. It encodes CASSLDGGAVDTQYF.

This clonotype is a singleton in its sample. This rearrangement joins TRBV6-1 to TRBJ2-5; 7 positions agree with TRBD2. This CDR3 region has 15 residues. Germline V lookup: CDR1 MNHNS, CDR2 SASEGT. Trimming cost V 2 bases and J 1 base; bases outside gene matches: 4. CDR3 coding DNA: TGTGCCAGCAGTGAACTCCCTAGCGGCCAAGAGACCCAGTACTTC. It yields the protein CASSELPSGQETQYF.

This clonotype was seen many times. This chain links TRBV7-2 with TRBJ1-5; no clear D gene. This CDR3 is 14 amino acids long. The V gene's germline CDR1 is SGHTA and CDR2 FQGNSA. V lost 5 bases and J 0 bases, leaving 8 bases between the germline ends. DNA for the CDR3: TGTGCCAGCAGCAAGACCTATAGCAATCAGCCCCAGCATTTT. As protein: CASSKTYSNQPQHF.

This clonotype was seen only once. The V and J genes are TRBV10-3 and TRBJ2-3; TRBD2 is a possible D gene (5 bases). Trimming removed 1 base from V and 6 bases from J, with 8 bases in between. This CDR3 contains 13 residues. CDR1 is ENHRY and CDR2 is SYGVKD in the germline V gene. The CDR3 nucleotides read TGTGCCATCAGTGAGTTTGGGGAGGATACGCAGTATTTT. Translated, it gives CAISEFGEDTQYF.

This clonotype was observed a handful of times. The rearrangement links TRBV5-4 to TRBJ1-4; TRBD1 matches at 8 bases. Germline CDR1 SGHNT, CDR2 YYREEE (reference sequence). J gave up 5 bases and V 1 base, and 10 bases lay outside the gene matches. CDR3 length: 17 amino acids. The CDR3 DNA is TGTGCCAGCAGCTTGCGGCCAGGGGGCGTGGGGAATGAAAAACTGTTTTTT. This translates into CASSLRPGGVGNEKLFF.

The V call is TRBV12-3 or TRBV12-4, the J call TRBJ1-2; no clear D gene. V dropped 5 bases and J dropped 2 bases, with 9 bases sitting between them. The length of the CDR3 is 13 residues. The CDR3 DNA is TGTGCCAGCAGTCCAAGGCGAAACTATGGCTACACCTTC. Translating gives CASSPRRNYGYTF.

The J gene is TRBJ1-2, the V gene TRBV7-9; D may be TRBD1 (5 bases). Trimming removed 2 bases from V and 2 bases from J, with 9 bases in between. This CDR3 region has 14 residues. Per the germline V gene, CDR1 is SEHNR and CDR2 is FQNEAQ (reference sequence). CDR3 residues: CASSLYSGNYGYTF. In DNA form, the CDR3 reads TGTGCCAGCAGCTTATACTCAGGGAACTATGGCTACACCTTC. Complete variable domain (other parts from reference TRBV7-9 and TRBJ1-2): DTGVSQNPRHKITKRGQNVTFRCDPISEHNRLYWYRQTLGQGPEFLTYFQNEAQLEKSRLLSDRFSAERPKGSFSTLEIQRTEQGDSAMYLCASSLYSGNYGYTFGSGTRLTVV.

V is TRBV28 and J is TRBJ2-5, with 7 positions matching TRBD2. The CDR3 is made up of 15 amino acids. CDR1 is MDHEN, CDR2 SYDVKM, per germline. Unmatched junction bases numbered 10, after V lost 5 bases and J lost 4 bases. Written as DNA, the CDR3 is TGTGCCAGCAGTCTAGGTATCAGGGAGGGAGAGACCCAGTACTTC. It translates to CASSLGIREGETQYF.

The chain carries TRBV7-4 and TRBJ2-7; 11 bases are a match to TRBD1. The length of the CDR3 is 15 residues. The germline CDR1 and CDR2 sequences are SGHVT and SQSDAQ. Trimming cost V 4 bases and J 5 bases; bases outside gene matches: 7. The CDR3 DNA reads TGTGCCAGCAGCTCAGGACAGGGGGCAAGCCACGAGCAGTACTTC. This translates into CASSSGQGASHEQYF.

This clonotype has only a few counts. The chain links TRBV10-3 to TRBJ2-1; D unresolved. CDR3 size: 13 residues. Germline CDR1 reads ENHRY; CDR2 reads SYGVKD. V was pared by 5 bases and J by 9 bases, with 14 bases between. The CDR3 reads CAISSVERSEQFF. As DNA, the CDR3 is TGTGCCATCAGTTCGGTAGAACGGAGTGAGCAGTTCTTC.

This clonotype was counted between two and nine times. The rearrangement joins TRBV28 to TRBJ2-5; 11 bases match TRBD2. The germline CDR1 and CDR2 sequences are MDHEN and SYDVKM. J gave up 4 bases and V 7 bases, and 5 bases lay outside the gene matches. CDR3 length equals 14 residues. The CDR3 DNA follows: TGTGCCAGCACCTTAGCGGGGGGGCCAGAGACCCAGTACTTC. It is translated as CASTLAGGPETQYF.

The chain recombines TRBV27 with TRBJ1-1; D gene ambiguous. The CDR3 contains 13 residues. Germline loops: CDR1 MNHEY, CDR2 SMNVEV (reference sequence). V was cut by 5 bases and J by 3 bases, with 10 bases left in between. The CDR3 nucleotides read TGTGCCAGCAGTCCGGGGTCCCACACTGAAGCTTTCTTT. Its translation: CASSPGSHTEAFF.

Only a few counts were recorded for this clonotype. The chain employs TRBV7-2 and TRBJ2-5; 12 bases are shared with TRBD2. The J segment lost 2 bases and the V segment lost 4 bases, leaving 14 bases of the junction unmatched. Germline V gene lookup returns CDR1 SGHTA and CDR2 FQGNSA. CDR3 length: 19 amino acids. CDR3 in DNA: TGTGCCAGCAGCTCCCCCCGAGACCTAGCGGGGGGGGCACAAGAGACCCAGTACTTC. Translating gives CASSSPRDLAGGAQETQYF.

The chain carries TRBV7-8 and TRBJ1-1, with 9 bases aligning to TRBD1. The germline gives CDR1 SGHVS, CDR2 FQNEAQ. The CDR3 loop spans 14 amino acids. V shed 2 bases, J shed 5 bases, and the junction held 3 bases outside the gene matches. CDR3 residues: CASSLNRGPTEAFF. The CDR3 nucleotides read TGTGCCAGCAGCTTAAACAGGGGGCCAACTGAAGCTTTCTTT. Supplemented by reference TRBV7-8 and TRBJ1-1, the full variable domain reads GAGVSQSPRYKVAKRGQDVALRCDPISGHVSLFWYQQALGQGPEFLTYFQNEAQLDKSGLPSDRFFAERPEGSVSTLKIQRTQQEDSAVYLCASSLNRGPTEAFFGQGTRLTVV.

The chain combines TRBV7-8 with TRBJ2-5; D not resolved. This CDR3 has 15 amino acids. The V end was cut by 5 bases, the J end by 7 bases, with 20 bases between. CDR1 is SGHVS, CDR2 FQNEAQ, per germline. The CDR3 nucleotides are TGTGCCAGCAGCCCCTTAGTGTTGGACCCGGGGACCCAGTACTTC. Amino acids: CASSPLVLDPGTQYF.

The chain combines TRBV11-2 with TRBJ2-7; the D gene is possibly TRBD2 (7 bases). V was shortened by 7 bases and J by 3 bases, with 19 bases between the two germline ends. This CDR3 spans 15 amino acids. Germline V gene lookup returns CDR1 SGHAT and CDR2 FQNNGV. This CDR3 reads CASTVMGGANYEQYF. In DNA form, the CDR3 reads TGTGCCAGCACCGTTATGGGGGGGGCAAACTACGAGCAGTACTTC.

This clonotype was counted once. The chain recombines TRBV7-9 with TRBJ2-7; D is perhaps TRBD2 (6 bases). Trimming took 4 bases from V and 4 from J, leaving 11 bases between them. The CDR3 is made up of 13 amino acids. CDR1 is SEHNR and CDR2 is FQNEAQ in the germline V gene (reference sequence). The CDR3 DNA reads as TGTGCCAGCAGCTCCGGGACTTTTTACGAGCAGTACTTC. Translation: CASSSGTFYEQYF. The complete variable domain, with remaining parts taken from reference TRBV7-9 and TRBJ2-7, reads DTGVSQNPRHKITKRGQNVTFRCDPISEHNRLYWYRQTLGQGPEFLTYFQNEAQLEKSRLLSDRFSAERPKGSFSTLEIQRTEQGDSAMYLCASSSGTFYEQYFGPGTRLTVT.

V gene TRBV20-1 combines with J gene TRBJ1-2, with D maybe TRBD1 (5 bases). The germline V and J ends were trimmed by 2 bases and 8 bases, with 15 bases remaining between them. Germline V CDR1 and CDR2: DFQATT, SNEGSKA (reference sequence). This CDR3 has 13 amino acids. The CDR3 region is CSARPTGAWGYTF. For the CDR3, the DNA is TGCAGTGCTAGACCAACAGGAGCCTGGGGCTACACCTTC.

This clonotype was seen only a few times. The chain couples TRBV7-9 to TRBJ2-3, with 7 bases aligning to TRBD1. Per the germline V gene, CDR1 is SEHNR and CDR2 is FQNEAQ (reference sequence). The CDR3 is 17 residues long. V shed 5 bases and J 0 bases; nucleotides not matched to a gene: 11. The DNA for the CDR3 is TGTGCCAGCAGCCCACAGGGGTTCCTTACTAGCACAGATACGCAGTATTTT. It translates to CASSPQGFLTSTDTQYF.

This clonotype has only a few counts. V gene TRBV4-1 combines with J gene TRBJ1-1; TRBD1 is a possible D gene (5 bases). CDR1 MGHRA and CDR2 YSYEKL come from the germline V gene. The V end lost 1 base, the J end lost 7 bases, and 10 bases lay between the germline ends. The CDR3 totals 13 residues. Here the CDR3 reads CASSQAAGLEAFF. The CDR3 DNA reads TGCGCCAGCAGCCAAGCGGCAGGGCTTGAAGCTTTCTTT.